Listed below are T cell receptor beta chains from one sample, sequenced in a study of blood T cell repertoires in COVID-19. The repertoire was sequenced with immunoSEQ multiplex PCR; TCRdb's copy has only in-frame clones and lacks some. The sample carries some 260,000 clones, approximately 89% recorded once. Material: peripheral blood. The receptors derive from a woman between 65 and 79 years old with COVID-19, enrolled during active disease. The conserved cysteine and the conserved F or W are not part of the CDR3 here. A D gene is named only where the DNA matches it firmly.

J,V,D,CDR3
TRBJ2-2,TRBV18,.,ASSLTGYTGELF
TRBJ2-7,TRBV6-1,TRBD1,ASSSTGPYEQY
TRBJ2-2,TRBV5-1,TRBD1,ASSEGQAGGELF
TRBJ2-7,TRBV7-9,TRBD1,ASSLGGQPLSYEQY
TRBJ1-5,TRBV25-1,.,ASSAGYNQPQH
TRBJ1-5,TRBV19,.,ASSGQGPQPQH
TRBJ2-1,TRBV27,.,ASHPRATTYNEQF
TRBJ1-1,TRBV5-1,TRBD1,ASSLAGQGPGIANTEAF
TRBJ1-5,TRBV7-2,.,ASSWGTIQPQH
TRBJ1-5,TRBV28,.,ASSSGAASNQPQH
TRBJ1-5,TRBV9,.,ASSAGAEQPQH